Presented here are 14 T cell receptor beta chains from one specimen sequenced in a study of OX40 agonist ivuxolimab in advanced cancers. The table came from immunoSEQ multiplex PCR; TCRdb's copy has only in-frame clones and leaves some out. The repertoire has about 64,000 clones, roughly 80% of them found once; the top ten carry less than 2.5%. The specimen comprised CD4+ or CD8+ T cells sorted from blood, sampled in a trial of the OX40 agonist ivuxolimab. These receptor sequences come from an adult with an advanced solid tumor such as melanoma, head and neck, liver or kidney cancer.

This rearrangement joins TRBV30 to TRBJ1-1, with no clear D. Germline V gives CDR1 GTSNPN, CDR2 SVGIG (reference sequence). Trimming shortened V by 1 base and J by 9 bases, and 9 bases separated the two germline ends. The CDR3 sequence is 11 residues long. CDR3 loop: CAWSASDKAFF. CDR3 nucleotides: TGTGCCTGGAGTGCGTCGGATAAAGCTTTCTTT.

The V gene is TRBV18, the J gene TRBJ1-2; D gene unclear. Per the germline V gene, CDR1 is KGHSH and CDR2 is LQKENI. V gave up 2 bases and J gave up 5 bases, with 12 bases separating them. The CDR3 length is 14 residues. CDR3 region: CASSPYDKGYGYTF. CDR3 nucleotide sequence: TGTGCCAGCTCACCATACGACAAGGGTTATGGCTACACCTTC. The full variable domain, with the rest looked up from reference TRBV18 and TRBJ1-2, is NAGVMQNPRHLVRRRGQEARLRCSPMKGHSHVYWYRQLPEEGLKFMVYLQKENIIDESGMPKERFSAEFPKEGPSILRIQQVVRGDSAAYFCASSPYDKGYGYTFGSGTRLTVV.

The V and J genes are TRBV5-5 and TRBJ1-5, with unresolved D. In germline, CDR1 is SGHKS, CDR2 YYEKEE (reference sequence). This CDR3 spans 16 amino acids. V shed 1 base and J shed 3 bases, with 14 bases lying between them. This chain's CDR3 is CASSLSGSYDNQPQHF. The DNA for the CDR3 is TGTGCCAGCAGCTTGTCAGGCTCGTACGACAATCAGCCCCAGCATTTT.

This clone occurred a few times. V usage is TRBV18 and J usage is TRBJ1-2; weak D call: TRBD1 (5 bases). Germline V gene data show CDR1 as KGHSH and CDR2 as LQKENI. The CDR3 length is 13 residues. V was clipped by 3 bases and J by 6 bases, with 11 bases between them. The CDR3 coding sequence is TGTGCCAGCTCACCCCGGGACGGAGATGGCTACACCTTC. Protein: CASSPRDGDGYTF. Full variable domain (outside the CDR3, taken from reference TRBV18 and TRBJ1-2): NAGVMQNPRHLVRRRGQEARLRCSPMKGHSHVYWYRQLPEEGLKFMVYLQKENIIDESGMPKERFSAEFPKEGPSILRIQQVVRGDSAAYFCASSPRDGDGYTFGSGTRLTVV.

V gene TRBV7-3 combines with J gene TRBJ2-7, with 8 nucleotides matching TRBD1. Germline V gives CDR1 SGHTA, CDR2 FQGTGA. This CDR3 region has 18 residues. V lost 4 bases, J lost 3 bases, and 17 bases stayed unmatched. CDR3 DNA: TGTGCCAGCAGCTCTACCGGGACAGGACCAGTACAATACTACGAGCAGTACTTC. Protein sequence: CASSSTGTGPVQYYEQYF.

The chain carries TRBV6-5 and TRBJ2-5, with D possibly called TRBD1 or TRBD2 (6 bases each). This CDR3 has 15 residues. Germline CDR1 MNHEY, CDR2 SVGAGI. The germline V and J ends were trimmed by 5 bases and 5 bases, with 18 bases remaining between them. CDR3 residues: CASSLVRGSGETQYF. The CDR3 DNA is TGTGCCAGCAGTCTCGTAAGGGGGAGCGGGGAGACCCAGTACTTC.

The chain couples TRBV11-1 to TRBJ1-1; tentatively, D is TRBD1 (6 bases). There are 15 residues in the CDR3. Germline-derived CDR1 and CDR2 are SGHAT and FQDESV (reference sequence). V dropped 3 bases and J dropped 4 bases, with 15 bases sitting between them. In DNA form, the CDR3 reads TGTGCCAGCAGCTTCAGGGAAGGGGGATTCACTGAAGCTTTCTTT. It specifies CASSFREGGFTEAFF.

V and J are TRBV5-1 and TRBJ2-1; TRBD2 matches 10 bases. V lost 1 base, J lost 4 bases, and 5 bases stayed unmatched. The CDR3 loop spans 16 amino acids. Looked up from germline, CDR1 is SGHRS and CDR2 is YFSETQ. The CDR3 here is CASSLWASGGYNEQFF. CDR3 sequence (DNA): TGCGCCAGCAGCTTGTGGGCTAGCGGGGGATACAATGAGCAGTTCTTC.

The CDR3 is CASSLTSGGPLGTDTQYF. The CDR3 DNA follows: TGTGCCAGCAGCTTGACTAGCGGGGGCCCCCTTGGCACAGATACGCAGTATTTT. This rearrangement joins TRBV7-9 to TRBJ2-3; 12 bases are a match to TRBD2. The CDR3 consists of 18 residues. Unmatched junction bases numbered 8, after V lost 3 bases and J lost 1 base. CDR1 SEHNR and CDR2 FQNEAQ come from the germline V gene (reference sequence).

The gene calls are TRBV6-5 and TRBJ2-5; D is perhaps TRBD1 or TRBD2 (5 bases each). CDR1 MNHEY and CDR2 SVGAGI come from the germline V gene. The CDR3 spans 15 residues. The V gene lost 6 bases and the J gene lost 4 bases, with 18 bases spanning the gap. CDR3 coding DNA: TGTGCCAGCAGGACCTACGGGACCGGGCGAGAGACCCAGTACTTC. This codes for CASRTYGTGRETQYF.

The V and J genes are TRBV5-1 and TRBJ1-1; 7 positions agree with TRBD1. Germline V CDR1 and CDR2: SGHRS, YFSETQ. Germline trimming cut 3 bases from V and 1 base from J; bases unmatched to any gene: 3. The CDR3 contains 14 residues. The CDR3 DNA sequence: TGCGCCAGCAGCTCGGGACAGCCGAACACTGAAGCTTTCTTT. It encodes CASSSGQPNTEAFF.

This chain connects TRBV11-2 to TRBJ2-7; D unresolved. From germline, CDR1 is SGHAT and CDR2 FQNNGV. The length of the CDR3 is 17 residues. The ends were cut back, 2 bases at V and 2 bases at J, with 19 bases in the middle. CDR3 sequence reads: CASSLLDMGTVAYEQYF. The CDR3 bases are TGTGCCAGCAGCTTACTCGATATGGGAACAGTCGCCTACGAGCAGTACTTC.

The chain joins TRBV4-1 to TRBJ2-1; 12 positions match TRBD2. CDR1 is MGHRA and CDR2 is YSYEKL in the germline V gene. V lost 0 bases and J lost 9; bases outside the gene matches: 9. This CDR3 is built from 17 residues. The DNA for the CDR3 is TGCGCCAGCAGCCAAGATAGAACCGGGACTAGCGGGTTTGAGCAGTTCTTC. Its protein is CASSQDRTGTSGFEQFF.

This chain links TRBV27 with TRBJ2-1; 10 positions agree with TRBD2. There are 17 residues in the CDR3. CDR1 is MNHEY, CDR2 SMNVEV, per germline (reference sequence). J lost 9 bases, V lost 5 bases, and 16 bases had no gene match. CDR3 residues: CASSTAGGPYYVREQFF. As DNA, the CDR3 is TGTGCCAGCAGTACAGCGGGGGGGCCTTATTATGTGCGTGAGCAGTTCTTC.